The text below deals with one TCR beta chain. Its antigen is unidentified. This sample stems from a study of radiotherapy plus CTLA-4 blockade in lung cancer. About the study: Patients showed objective responses in 15% to 20% of cases, and disease control was achieved by around 30%. Study-level points and caveats: Best predicting response, reportedly, were early blood T cell clone dynamics, with interferon-beta. Radiotherapy with ipilimumab was followed by blood expansion of tumor-derived clones.

Sequencing used immunoSEQ multiplex PCR; TCRdb keeps in-frame clones, though not all of them. The sample consists of roughly 78,000 clones, around 80% of them appearing once. The sequence came from a human donor with non-small cell lung cancer who had a complete response to radiotherapy plus ipilimumab. The material was peripheral blood, obtained from a patient treated with radiotherapy plus ipilimumab.

The CDR3 here is CASSTPLQGGGETQYF. In nucleotides, the CDR3 is TGTGCCAGCAGCACACCTTTACAGGGGGGTGGAGAGACCCAGTACTTC. The chain is built from TRBV11-2 and TRBJ2-5; 8 bases are shared with TRBD1. J was trimmed by 4 bases and V by 5 bases; bases with no gene match: 12. Germline CDR1 is SGHAT and CDR2 is FQNNGV. The CDR3 sequence is 16 residues long.